The 32 T cell receptor beta chains below come from one sample, sequenced in a study of long-term antiretroviral therapy in people with HIV. Sequencing relied on immunoSEQ assay v3.0, run at survey level. Clones were sequenced by immunoSEQ multiplex PCR, and TCRdb holds only the in-frame ones, with some missing. This table holds tens of thousands of clones, less than 85% found once. This specimen consisted of unsorted PBMCs, obtained 0.3 years after starting antiretroviral therapy. Every receptor here comes from a man in his forties with HIV.

V usage is TRBV6-6 and J usage is TRBJ2-3; TRBD1 matches at 7 bases. V was clipped by 6 bases and J by 1 base; unmatched bases: 4. The CDR3 is made up of 14 amino acids. In germline, CDR1 is MNHNY, CDR2 SVGAGI (reference sequence). The CDR3 protein is CASSQTGGTDTQYF. The CDR3 coding sequence is TGTGCCAGCAGCCAAACAGGGGGCACAGATACGCAGTATTTT.

This CDR3 is CASSQEVFGRMSIYGYTF. The CDR3 DNA follows: TGCGCCAGCAGCCAAGAAGTATTCGGACGGATGTCCATCTATGGCTACACCTTC. The chain carries TRBV4-1 and TRBJ1-2; D gene unclear. The germline V gene encodes CDR1 MGHRA and CDR2 YSYEKL. V was shortened by 0 bases and J by 4 bases, with 21 bases between the two germline ends. This CDR3 is 18 amino acids long.

V gene TRBV12-5 combines with J gene TRBJ2-1, with D possibly TRBD2 on 6 matching bases. V lost 0 bases and J lost 7, with 10 bases in between. CDR3 length equals 14 residues. Looked up from germline, CDR1 is LGHNT and CDR2 is FRNRAP. The DNA for the CDR3 is TGTGCTAGTGGTTTGGTAGGACTAACTAATGAGCAGTTCTTC. Translation gives CASGLVGLTNEQFF.

The rearrangement links TRBV28 to TRBJ1-1, with D perhaps matching TRBD1 (6 bases). Germline V gene data show CDR1 as MDHEN and CDR2 as SYDVKM. This CDR3 has 13 residues. V was shortened by 3 bases and J by 4 bases, with 9 bases between the two germline ends. The chain's CDR3 is CASSLDSATEAFF. The CDR3 DNA reads TGTGCCAGCAGTTTGGACAGCGCCACTGAAGCTTTCTTT.

This chain links TRBV14 with TRBJ2-5, with a weak D call TRBD1 (8 bases). V lost 3 bases and J 2 bases, leaving 13 bases between the germline ends. This CDR3 comprises 15 residues. CDR1 SGHDN and CDR2 FVKESK come from the germline V gene. CDR3 region: CASSQHRGGQETQYF. In DNA, the CDR3 is TGTGCCAGCAGCCAGCACAGGGGGGGTCAAGAGACCCAGTACTTC.

This clone was seen only once. This sequence joins TRBV15 and TRBJ2-1; 8 bases align to TRBD1. Germline loops: CDR1 LNHNV, CDR2 YYDKDF (reference sequence). This CDR3 has 16 amino acids. V was pared by 0 bases and J by 3 bases, with 4 bases of the junction left unmatched. The CDR3 here is CATSRDQGALYNEQFF. The DNA for the CDR3 is TGTGCCACCAGCAGAGATCAGGGGGCCCTCTACAATGAGCAGTTCTTC. The whole variable domain, filled in from reference TRBV15 and TRBJ2-1, reads DAMVIQNPRYQVTQFGKPVTLSCSQTLNHNVMYWYQQKSSQAPKLLFHYYDKDFNNEADTPDNFQSRRPNTSFCFLDIRSPGLGDTAMYLCATSRDQGALYNEQFFGPGTRLTVL.

The V call is TRBV30, the J call TRBJ1-3, with 8 bases lining up with TRBD1. This CDR3 is 14 amino acids long. The junction had 2 bases not matched to a gene; V was cut back by 2 bases and J by 2 bases. Germline CDR1 reads GTSNPN; CDR2 reads SVGIG (reference sequence). CDR3 loop: CAWSRTGPGNTIYF. The CDR3 DNA reads TGTGCCTGGAGTAGGACAGGGCCTGGAAACACCATATATTTT.

The CDR3 region is CASSKAAREVPNSNQPQHF. CDR3 DNA: TGTGCCAGCAGCAAAGCTGCCAGGGAGGTGCCCAATAGCAATCAGCCCCAGCATTTT. The chain has TRBV21-1 and TRBJ1-5. TRBV21-1 constitutes a pseudogene. The CDR3 runs to 19 residues.

The chain employs TRBV21-1 and TRBJ2-1; the D call in the table, TRBD2, was not verified against the DNA. TRBV21-1 is described as a pseudogene. The CDR3 loop spans 18 amino acids. The CDR3 bases are TGTGCCAGCAGCAAACCTCGACTAGCGGGAGGGATGGGCAATGAGCAGTTCTTC. Translated: CASSKPRLAGGMGNEQFF.

V is TRBV7-2 and J is TRBJ2-1; possible D gene TRBD1, 6 bases. The ends were cut back, 3 bases at V and 5 bases at J, with 17 bases in the middle. The CDR3 extends over 16 amino acids. Germline V lookup: CDR1 SGHTA, CDR2 FQGNSA. The CDR3 sequence: CASSFRSGAVNNEQFF. For the CDR3, the DNA is TGTGCCAGCAGCTTCCGTTCAGGGGCCGTTAACAATGAGCAGTTCTTC.

The chain is built from TRBV7-6 and TRBJ2-5, with TRBD2 matching 8 bases. The CDR3 sequence is 15 residues long. Germline-derived CDR1 and CDR2 are SGHVS and FNYEAQ. The V segment lost 5 bases and the J segment 7 bases; nucleotides outside the gene matches: 12. The CDR3 DNA reads TGTGCCAGCAGCCCCGTTGGCGGGGGGTCGGGGACCCAGTACTTC. It translates to CASSPVGGGSGTQYF.

The rearrangement joins TRBV29-1 to TRBJ1-1, with no clear D. The CDR3 loop spans 13 amino acids. V was clipped by 4 bases and J by 1 base, with 10 bases between them. Germline V CDR1 and CDR2: SQVTM, ANQGSEA. The chain's CDR3 is CSVGAQPNTEAFF. As DNA, the CDR3 is TGCAGCGTTGGGGCACAGCCGAACACTGAAGCTTTCTTT.

The genes are TRBV9 and TRBJ2-1, with D uncertain. CDR3 length: 11 residues. Germline values: CDR1 SGDLS, CDR2 YYNGEE. Trimming pared 1 base from V and 5 bases from J, leaving 1 base between. Written as DNA, the CDR3 is TGTGCCAGCAGCGTAAACAATGAGCAGTTCTTC. This encodes CASSVNNEQFF.

This clone was recorded a few times. V and J are TRBV25-1 and TRBJ1-1; no definite D call. The CDR3 sequence is 13 residues long. Germline V gene lookup returns CDR1 MGHDK and CDR2 SYGVNS. Deletions cut 6 bases from V and 1 base from J, with 9 bases between. In DNA, the CDR3 is TGTGCCAGCAGCTCAGTTGGGAACACTGAAGCTTTCTTT. Its protein product is CASSSVGNTEAFF.

This chain uses TRBV11-3 with TRBJ2-3; unclear D gene. The CDR3 has 14 amino acids. Per germline, CDR1 SGHNT and CDR2 YENEEA. The V gene lost 0 bases and the J gene lost 5 bases, with 9 bases spanning the gap. The CDR3 sequence is CASSLDRQQDTQYF. CDR3 DNA sequence: TGTGCCAGCAGCTTAGATCGGCAACAAGATACGCAGTATTTT.

This clone was recorded once. V usage is TRBV29-1 and J usage is TRBJ2-7; D is ambiguous. The CDR3 contains 13 residues. CDR1 is SQVTM and CDR2 is ANQGSEA in the germline V gene. V lost 7 bases to trimming and J lost 1 base, with 14 bases between them. The DNA for the CDR3 is TGCAGCGCTATAACCTACATATCCTACGAGCAGTACTTC. It is translated as CSAITYISYEQYF.

The genes are TRBV6-5 and TRBJ1-1; 7 nucleotides line up with TRBD1. The CDR3 covers 14 residues. Germline assignment: CDR1 MNHEY and CDR2 SVGAGI. The junction had 9 bases not matched to a gene; V was cut back by 5 bases and J by 6 bases. CDR3 bases: TGTGCCAGCAGTCCGGGACAGACCAATTCTGAAGCTTTCTTT. Protein sequence: CASSPGQTNSEAFF.

The chain couples TRBV7-9 to TRBJ2-3, with D maybe TRBD2 (6 bases). V was pared by 5 bases and J by 7 bases, with 7 bases between. The CDR3 length is 11 residues. Germline CDR1 and CDR2: SEHNR and FQNEAQ (reference sequence). The DNA for the CDR3 is TGTGCCAGCAGCGCGGGGAATACGCAGTATTTT. As protein: CASSAGNTQYF.

The chain recombines TRBV2 with TRBJ1-5, with D uncertain. The CDR3 length is 12 residues. Trimming took off 6 bases at V and 7 bases at J, with 10 bases between the two ends. Germline CDR1 and CDR2: SNHLY and FYNNEI. CDR3 coding DNA: TGTGCCAGCAGCCTGATCGAACAGCCCCAGCATTTT. It yields the protein CASSLIEQPQHF.

V usage is TRBV19 and J usage is TRBJ2-7; weak D call: TRBD1 (5 bases). The V gene's germline CDR1 is LNHDA and CDR2 SQIVND (reference sequence). The CDR3 contains 15 residues. Trimming removed 5 bases from V and 0 bases from J, with 14 bases in between. Written as DNA, the CDR3 is TGTGCCAGTAGTGGAACAGGCCAACTCTCCTACGAGCAGTACTTC. Translation: CASSGTGQLSYEQYF. Complete variable domain (other parts from reference TRBV19 and TRBJ2-7): DGGITQSPKYLFRKEGQNVTLSCEQNLNHDAMYWYRQDPGQGLRLIYYSQIVNDFQKGDIAEGYSVSREKKESFPLTVTSAQKNPTAFYLCASSGTGQLSYEQYFGPGTRLTVT.

CDR3 in amino acids: CASSQYQGPENQPQHF. DNA for the CDR3: TGTGCCAGCTCACAATATCAGGGGCCAGAGAATCAGCCCCAGCATTTT. The chain carries TRBV18 and TRBJ1-5; D perhaps matches TRBD1 (6 bases). The V and J ends lost 4 bases and 4 bases respectively, with 17 bases between them. The CDR3 contains 16 residues. Germline assignment: CDR1 KGHSH and CDR2 LQKENI. Full variable domain (missing parts from reference TRBV18 and TRBJ1-5): NAGVMQNPRHLVRRRGQEARLRCSPMKGHSHVYWYRQLPEEGLKFMVYLQKENIIDESGMPKERFSAEFPKEGPSILRIQQVVRGDSAAYFCASSQYQGPENQPQHFGDGTRLSIL.

The genes are TRBV2 and TRBJ1-1; D is uncertain. The CDR3 extends over 15 amino acids. Trimming stripped 1 base from V and 2 bases from J, with 11 bases between. The V gene's germline CDR1 is SNHLY and CDR2 FYNNEI. In nucleotides, the CDR3 is TGTGCCAGCAGTGAAGGGCCCACAGTTAACACTGAAGCTTTCTTT. It codes for CASSEGPTVNTEAFF.

The CDR3 DNA reads as TGTGCCAGCAGTTTGCGGGGTGACACTGAAGCTTTCTTT. Protein sequence: CASSLRGDTEAFF. V gene TRBV28 combines with J gene TRBJ1-1; D gene unclear. CDR1 is MDHEN and CDR2 is SYDVKM in the germline V gene. The CDR3 loop spans 13 amino acids. Trimming cost V 3 bases and J 3 bases, with 8 bases left between them.

V and J are TRBV14 and TRBJ2-1; D gene ambiguous. V gave up 4 bases and J gave up 10 bases, with 8 bases separating them. Germline lookup yields CDR1 SGHDN and CDR2 FVKESK. The CDR3 sequence is 11 residues long. The CDR3 sequence is CASSRAREQFF. CDR3 DNA sequence: TGTGCCAGCAGCCGGGCGAGGGAGCAGTTCTTC.

This chain uses TRBV7-8 with TRBJ2-2, with 8 nucleotides matching TRBD2. The CDR3 has 17 amino acids. CDR1 is SGHVS and CDR2 is FQNEAQ in the germline V gene. Trimming at V came to 1 base and at J to 6 bases, leaving 10 bases not matched to a gene. CDR3 nucleotides: TGTGCCAGCAGCTTAGATCAAGCGGGAGAGGTGGCCGGGGAGCTGTTTTTT. Translation: CASSLDQAGEVAGELFF.

This CDR3 is CASSLLTSGGANTGELFF. The CDR3 DNA follows: TGCGCCAGCAGCTTGCTGACTAGCGGGGGGGCGAACACCGGGGAGCTGTTTTTT. The gene calls are TRBV5-1 and TRBJ2-2; 14 bases line up with TRBD2. This CDR3 is 18 amino acids long. Germline lookup yields CDR1 SGHRS and CDR2 YFSETQ. J lost 0 bases, V lost 1 base, and 2 bases had no gene match. The variable domain in full, with the rest retrieved from reference TRBV5-1 and TRBJ2-2, is KAGVTQTPRYLIKTRGQQVTLSCSPISGHRSVSWYQQTPGQGLQFLFEYFSETQRNKGNFPGRFSGRQFSNSRSEMNVSTLELGDSALYLCASSLLTSGGANTGELFFGEGSRLTVL.

The rearrangement uses TRBV4-2 and TRBJ2-2; D is undetermined. V shed 0 bases and J shed 2 bases, with 13 bases lying between them. The germline V gene encodes CDR1 LGHNA and CDR2 YNFKEQ. This CDR3 spans 17 amino acids. The CDR3 coding sequence is TGTGCCAGCAGCCAAGATTCCATGAGACTCAACACCGGGGAGCTGTTTTTT. This translates into CASSQDSMRLNTGELFF.

The V gene is TRBV7-3, the J gene TRBJ2-5; TRBD1 matches at 7 bases. CDR3 size: 13 residues. V lost 5 bases and J lost 4; bases outside the gene matches: 4. Germline V CDR1 and CDR2: SGHTA, FQGTGA. The CDR3 reads CASSPHRGETQYF. CDR3 coding DNA: TGTGCCAGCAGCCCCCACAGGGGAGAGACCCAGTACTTC.

The rearrangement joins TRBV7-2 to TRBJ2-1; no reliable D call. This CDR3 has 14 residues. V shed 5 bases and J shed 2 bases, with 10 bases lying between them. The germline gives CDR1 SGHTA, CDR2 FQGNSA. This chain's CDR3 is CASSPSSTYNEQFF. CDR3 bases: TGTGCCAGCAGCCCCAGTAGCACCTACAATGAGCAGTTCTTC.

The chain uses TRBV5-4 and TRBJ2-1, with D perhaps matching TRBD2 (6 bases). This CDR3 comprises 15 residues. Trimming pared 0 bases from V and 4 bases from J, leaving 11 bases between. Germline-derived CDR1 and CDR2 are SGHNT and YYREEE (reference sequence). The CDR3: CASSLEAGLYNEQFF. CDR3 in DNA: TGTGCCAGCAGCTTGGAAGCGGGCCTTTACAATGAGCAGTTCTTC.

The chain carries TRBV5-4 and TRBJ1-3; D might be TRBD1 (5 bases). The V gene lost 2 bases and the J gene lost 2 bases, with 11 bases spanning the gap. The germline V gene has CDR1 SGHNT and CDR2 YYREEE (reference sequence). The CDR3 is 15 amino acids. CDR3 DNA sequence: TGTGCCAGCAGCTTCGGCAGGGAACCTGGAAACACCATATATTTT. Its translation is CASSFGREPGNTIYF.

V and J are TRBV21-1 and TRBJ2-2; TRBD2, the table's D call, lacks a check against the DNA. TRBV21-1 constitutes a pseudogene. The CDR3 is 16 residues long. DNA of the CDR3: TGTGCCAGCAGCAAAGAGGGACTTCCGAACACCGGGGAGCTGTTTTTT. The encoded protein is CASSKEGLPNTGELFF.